A single sample gave rise to the 5 T cell receptor beta chains below, sequenced in a study of blood T cell repertoires in COVID-19. Assay: immunoSEQ multiplex PCR; the TCRdb copy retains only in-frame clones and omits some. The profile shows around 170,000 clones, 80% of them singletons. Sequenced: peripheral blood. Receptors were obtained from a man in his sixties or seventies with active or convalescent COVID-19.

This sequence joins TRBV5-6 and TRBJ1-1, with D unclear. Per the germline V gene, CDR1 is SGHDT and CDR2 is YYEEEE. The CDR3 loop spans 17 amino acids. Trimming took off 0 bases at V and 0 bases at J, with 15 bases between the two ends. CDR3 coding DNA: TGTGCCAGCAGCTTGGCCGTTGCAGGTACGATGAACACTGAAGCTTTCTTT. It encodes CASSLAVAGTMNTEAFF.

V gene TRBV6-5 combines with J gene TRBJ1-3, with D tentatively TRBD1 (6 bases). Trimming removed 6 bases at V and 2 bases at J, with 14 bases between. Germline lookup yields CDR1 MNHEY and CDR2 SVGAGI. This CDR3 has 15 amino acids. CDR3 DNA sequence: TGTGCCAGCAGCGGGGGGGGGCCTACTGGAAACACCATATATTTT. Its protein product is CASSGGGPTGNTIYF.

This chain links TRBV12-5 with TRBJ2-4; D unresolved. The CDR3 has 17 residues. V was cut by 1 base and J by 3 bases, with 16 bases left in between. CDR1 and CDR2 (germline): LGHNT, FRNRAP. The CDR3, as DNA: TGTGCTAGTGGTTTGGAGAGAACAAATTACTACAAAAACATTCAGTACTTC. It translates to CASGLERTNYYKNIQYF.

This chain connects TRBV3-1 (or the pseudogene TRBV3-2) to TRBJ2-5, with 13 bases identical to TRBD2. The CDR3 covers 16 residues. The ends lost 2 bases at V and 4 bases at J; junction bases unmatched: 4. Germline V gene lookup returns CDR1 LGHDT and CDR2 YNNKEL (reference sequence). The CDR3 DNA reads TGTGCCAGCAGCCAACGACTAGCGGGGGGAGGAGAGACCCAGTACTTC. Its protein product is CASSQRLAGGGETQYF.

The chain employs TRBV28 and TRBJ2-7, with 8 bases identical to TRBD1. Looked up from germline, CDR1 is MDHEN and CDR2 is SYDVKM. The CDR3 length is 20 residues. V lost 3 bases and J lost 0; bases outside the gene matches: 19. The CDR3 DNA is TGTGCCAGCAGTTTGCATTCCGGGACAGGCCCTCGGGAACTCTCCTACGAGCAGTACTTC. Translation: CASSLHSGTGPRELSYEQYF. The full variable domain, completed using reference TRBV28 and TRBJ2-7, is DVKVTQSSRYLVKRTGEKVFLECVQDMDHENMFWYRQDPGLGLRLIYFSYDVKMKEKGDIPEGYSVSREKKERFSLILESASTNQTSMYLCASSLHSGTGPRELSYEQYFGPGTRLTVT.